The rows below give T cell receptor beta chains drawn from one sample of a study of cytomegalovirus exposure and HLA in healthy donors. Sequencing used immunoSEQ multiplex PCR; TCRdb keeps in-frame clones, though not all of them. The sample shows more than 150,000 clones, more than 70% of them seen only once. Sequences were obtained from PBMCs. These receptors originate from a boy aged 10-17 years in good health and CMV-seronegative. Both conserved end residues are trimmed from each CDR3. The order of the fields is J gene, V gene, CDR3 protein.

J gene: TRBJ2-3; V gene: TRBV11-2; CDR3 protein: ASSLLGTGSTDTQY
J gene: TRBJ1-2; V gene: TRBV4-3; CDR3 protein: ASSQNTYGYT
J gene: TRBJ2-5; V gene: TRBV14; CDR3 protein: ASSQAEGTQY
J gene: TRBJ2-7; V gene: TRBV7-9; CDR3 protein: ASSSPGSVVEQY
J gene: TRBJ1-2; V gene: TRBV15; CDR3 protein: ATSTQGNYGYT
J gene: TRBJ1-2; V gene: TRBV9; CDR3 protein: ASSENRGGGYGYT
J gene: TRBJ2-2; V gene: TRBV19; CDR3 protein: ASSEGRGFTGELF
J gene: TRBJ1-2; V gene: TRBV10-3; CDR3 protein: AISVDRDRDGYT
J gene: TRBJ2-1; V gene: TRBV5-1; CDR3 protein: ASSTYTGDRYNEQF
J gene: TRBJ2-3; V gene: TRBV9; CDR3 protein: ASSGSGGDTDTQY
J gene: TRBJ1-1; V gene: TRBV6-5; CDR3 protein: ASEIFTEAF
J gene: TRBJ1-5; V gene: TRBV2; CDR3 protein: ASSEDGASNQPQH
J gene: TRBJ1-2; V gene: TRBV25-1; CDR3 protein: ASSELVRGGEKRGGYT
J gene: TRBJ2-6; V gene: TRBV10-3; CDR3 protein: AMDDSGQGFSGANVLT
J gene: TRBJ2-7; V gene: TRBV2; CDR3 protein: ASSEAAGLAEQY
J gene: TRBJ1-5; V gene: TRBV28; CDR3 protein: ASSTGLGQPQH
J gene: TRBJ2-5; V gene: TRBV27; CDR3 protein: ASSFSGRDETQY
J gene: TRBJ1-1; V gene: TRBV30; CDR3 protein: ALDRGMNTEAF
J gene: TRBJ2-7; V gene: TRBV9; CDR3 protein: ASSPGGVSSYEQY
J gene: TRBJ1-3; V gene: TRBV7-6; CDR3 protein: ASSAVVGNTIY
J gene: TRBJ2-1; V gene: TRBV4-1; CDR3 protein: ASSQEGQGARNEQF
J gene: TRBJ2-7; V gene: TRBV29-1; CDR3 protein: SVEGELRDEQY
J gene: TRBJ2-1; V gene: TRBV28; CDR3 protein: ASRNGGLAYYEQF
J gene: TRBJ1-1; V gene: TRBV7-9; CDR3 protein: ASSRTGGALNTEAF
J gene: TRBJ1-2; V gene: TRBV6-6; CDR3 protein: ASSPKNYGYT
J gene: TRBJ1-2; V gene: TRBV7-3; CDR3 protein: ASSATGGPTYGYT
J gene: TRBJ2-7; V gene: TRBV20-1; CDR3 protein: SAPKGYEQY
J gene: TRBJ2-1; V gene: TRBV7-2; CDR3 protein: ASSPLPPLLSGNSEQF
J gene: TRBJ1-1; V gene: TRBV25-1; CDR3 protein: ASSPGGWGTEAF